This entry is about one T cell receptor (beta chain). As yet, its antigen is unknown. This record comes from a study of T cell repertoires in cytomegalovirus infection. Overall study: TCR beta signatures that were public indicated CMV infection and matching HLA type.

Each CDR3 protein is one row after TCRdb ran MiXCR on the reads. The sample shows hundreds of thousands of distinct CDR3 sequences, approximately 33% of them seen only once. Sequencing used cultured PBMCs, obtained from culture after CMV antigen stimulation. The receptor was derived from a human donor in good health (CMV status not recorded). Some clones in this sample may be carry-over from other donors' samples.

In DNA form, the CDR3 reads TGCGCCAGCAGCCGGGGACTAGCGGGAGTAATGACAGATACGCAGTATTTT. Amino acids: CASSRGLAGVMTDTQYF. The rearrangement uses TRBV5-1 and TRBJ2-3; 14 bases fit TRBD2. Germline CDR1 reads SGHRS; CDR2 reads YFSETQ. The J segment lost 3 bases and the V segment lost 4 bases, leaving 7 bases of the junction unmatched. The CDR3 runs to 17 residues.